A selection of T cell receptor beta chains follows, all from one sample in a study of T cells after yellow fever vaccination. TCRdb reprocessed the 5' RACE reads via MiXCR and lists one record per CDR3 protein. This table holds about 370,000 distinct CDR3 sequences, more than 9% found once. The sample consisted of PBMCs, taken on the day of the first yellow fever vaccination. The source of these receptors is a man in his late teens or twenties who received the YFV17D yellow fever vaccine. Each CDR3 is given with its conserved first and last residue. Each record gives: clone size, D gene, J gene, V gene, CDR3 DNA, CDR3 protein. A D gene is named only where the DNA matches it firmly. Not every row has a clone size; where given, it reads once, few, many or a size class.

>-|-|TRBJ2-2|TRBV2
TGTGCCAGCAGTGATCTGGGGCGCACGAACACCGGGGAGCTGTTTTTT
CASSDLGRTNTGELFF
>-|-|TRBJ2-6|TRBV7-2
TGTGCCAGCAGCCTCGTGGGGGGGCCCTCTGGGGCCAACGTCCTGACTTTC
CASSLVGGPSGANVLTF
>many|-|TRBJ1-5|TRBV20-1
TGCAGTGCTAGGAGGGGGGATCAGCCCCAGCATTTT
CSARRGDQPQHF
>-|TRBD1|TRBJ1-1|TRBV5-1
TGCGCCAGCAGCTCCCAGGGGGCTTATACTGAAGCTTTCTTT
CASSSQGAYTEAFF
>few|TRBD2|TRBJ2-1|TRBV5-1
TGCGCCAGCAGCCGGACTAGCGGGGGGGCCAATGAGCAGTTCTTC
CASSRTSGGANEQFF
>-|-|TRBJ1-5|TRBV3-1
TGTGCCAGCAGCCAAGATTCGGTAAATCAGCCCCAGCATTTT
CASSQDSVNQPQHF
>few|-|TRBJ2-1|TRBV20-1
TGCAGCAAACTAAGGGTCAATGAGCAGTTCTTC
CSKLRVNEQFF
>few|-|TRBJ2-3|TRBV30
TGTGCCTGGAGTCCGACGGTGGGCGAAAGCGGCCGTGATACGCAGTATTTT
CAWSPTVGESGRDTQYF
>few|-|TRBJ1-1|TRBV2
TGTGCCAGGAGTGGGGGGGCGAACACTGAAGCTTTCTTT
CARSGGANTEAFF
>few|-|TRBJ1-4|TRBV29-1
TGCAGCGGGCAACAGGGAGGAAAACTGTTTTTT
CSGQQGGKLFF
>many|-|TRBJ1-4|TRBV18
TGTGCCAGCTCACCCCCGGGGGATGAAAAACTGTTTTTT
CASSPPGDEKLFF